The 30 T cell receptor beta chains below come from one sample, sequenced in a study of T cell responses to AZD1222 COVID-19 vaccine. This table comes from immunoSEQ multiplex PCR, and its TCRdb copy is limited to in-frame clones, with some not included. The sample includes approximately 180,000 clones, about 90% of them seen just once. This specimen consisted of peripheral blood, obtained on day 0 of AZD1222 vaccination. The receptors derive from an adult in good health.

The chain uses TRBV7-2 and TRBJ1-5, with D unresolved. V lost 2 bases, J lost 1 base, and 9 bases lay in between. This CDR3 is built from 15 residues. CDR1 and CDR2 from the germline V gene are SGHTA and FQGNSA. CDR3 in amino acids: CASSLQAQSNQPQHF. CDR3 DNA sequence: TGTGCCAGCAGCTTACAGGCCCAAAGCAATCAGCCCCAGCATTTT.

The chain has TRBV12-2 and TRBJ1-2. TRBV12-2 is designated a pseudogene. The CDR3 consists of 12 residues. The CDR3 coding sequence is TGTGCAAGTCGCTTAGCTATGGATGGCTACACCTTC. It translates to CASRLAMDGYTF.

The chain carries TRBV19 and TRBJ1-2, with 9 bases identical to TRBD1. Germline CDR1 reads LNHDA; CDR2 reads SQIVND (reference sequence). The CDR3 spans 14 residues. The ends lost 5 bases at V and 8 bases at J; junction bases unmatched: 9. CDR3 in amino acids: CASSPRDRVGGYTF. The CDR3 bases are TGTGCCAGTAGTCCCCGGGACAGGGTTGGCGGCTACACCTTC.

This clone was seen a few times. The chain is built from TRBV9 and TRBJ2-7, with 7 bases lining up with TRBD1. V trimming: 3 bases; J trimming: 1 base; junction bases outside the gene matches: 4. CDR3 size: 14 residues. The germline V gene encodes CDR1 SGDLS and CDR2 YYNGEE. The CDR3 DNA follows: TGTGCCAGCAGCGCCGGGACAGTTTCCTACGAGCAGTACTTC. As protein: CASSAGTVSYEQYF. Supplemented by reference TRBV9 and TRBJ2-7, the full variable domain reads DSGVTQTPKHLITATGQRVTLRCSPRSGDLSVYWYQQSLDQGLQFLIQYYNGEERAKGNILERFSAQQFPDLHSELNLSSLELGDSALYFCASSAGTVSYEQYFGPGTRLTVT.

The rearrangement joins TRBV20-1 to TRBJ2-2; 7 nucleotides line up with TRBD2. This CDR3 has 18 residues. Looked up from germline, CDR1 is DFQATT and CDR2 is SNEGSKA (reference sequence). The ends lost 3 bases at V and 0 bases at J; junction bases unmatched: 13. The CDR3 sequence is CSASPSRGEATNTGELFF. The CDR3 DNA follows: TGCAGTGCTAGTCCCTCTCGGGGGGAGGCAACGAACACCGGGGAGCTGTTTTTT.

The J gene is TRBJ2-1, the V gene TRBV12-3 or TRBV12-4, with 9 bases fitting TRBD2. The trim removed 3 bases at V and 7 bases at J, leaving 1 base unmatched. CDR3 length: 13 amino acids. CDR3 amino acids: CASSLRGGNEQFF. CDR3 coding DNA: TGTGCCAGCAGTTTGCGGGGGGGGAATGAGCAGTTCTTC.

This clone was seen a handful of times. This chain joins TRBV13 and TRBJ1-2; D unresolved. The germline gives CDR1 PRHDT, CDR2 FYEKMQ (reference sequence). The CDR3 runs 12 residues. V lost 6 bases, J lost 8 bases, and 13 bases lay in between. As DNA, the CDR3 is TGTGCCAGCAGTCGGCCGATAGGAGGCTACACCTTC. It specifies CASSRPIGGYTF. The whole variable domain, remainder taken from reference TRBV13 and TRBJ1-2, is AAGVIQSPRHLIKEKRETATLKCYPIPRHDTVYWYQQGPGQDPQFLISFYEKMQSDKGSIPDRFSAQQFSDYHSELNMSSLELGDSALYFCASSRPIGGYTFGSGTRLTVV.

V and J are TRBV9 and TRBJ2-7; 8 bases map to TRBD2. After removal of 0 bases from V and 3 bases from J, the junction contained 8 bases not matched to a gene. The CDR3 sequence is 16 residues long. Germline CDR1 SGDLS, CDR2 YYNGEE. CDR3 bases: TGTGCCAGCAGCGTAGCGGTCTCGGGGGGGTACTACGAGCAGTACTTC. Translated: CASSVAVSGGYYEQYF.

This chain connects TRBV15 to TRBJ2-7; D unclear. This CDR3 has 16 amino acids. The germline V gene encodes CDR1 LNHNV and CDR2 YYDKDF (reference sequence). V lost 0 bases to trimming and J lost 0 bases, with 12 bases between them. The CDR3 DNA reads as TGTGCCACCAGCAGAGATTTGGACGGAACCTCCTACGAGCAGTACTTC. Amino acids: CATSRDLDGTSYEQYF.

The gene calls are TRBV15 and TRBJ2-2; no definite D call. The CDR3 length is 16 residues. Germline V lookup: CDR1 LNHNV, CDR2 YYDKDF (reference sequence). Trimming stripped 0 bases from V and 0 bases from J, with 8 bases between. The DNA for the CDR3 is TGTGCCACCAGCAGAGAGGGCAGCGCGAACACCGGGGAGCTGTTTTTT. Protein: CATSREGSANTGELFF. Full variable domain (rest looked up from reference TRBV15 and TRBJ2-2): DAMVIQNPRYQVTQFGKPVTLSCSQTLNHNVMYWYQQKSSQAPKLLFHYYDKDFNNEADTPDNFQSRRPNTSFCFLDIRSPGLGDTAMYLCATSREGSANTGELFFGEGSRLTVL.

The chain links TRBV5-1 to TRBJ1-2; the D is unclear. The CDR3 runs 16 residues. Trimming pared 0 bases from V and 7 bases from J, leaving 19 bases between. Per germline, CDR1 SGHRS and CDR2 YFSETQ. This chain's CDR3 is CASSLGVEGTSRGYTF. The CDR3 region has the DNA TGCGCCAGCAGCTTGGGAGTAGAGGGCACTTCCCGTGGCTACACCTTC.

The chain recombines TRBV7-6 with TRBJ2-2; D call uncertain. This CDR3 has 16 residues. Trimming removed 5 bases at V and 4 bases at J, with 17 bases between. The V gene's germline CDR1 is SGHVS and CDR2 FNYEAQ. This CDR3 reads CASSPLEAGPTGELFF. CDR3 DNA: TGTGCCAGCAGCCCCCTAGAAGCAGGACCCACCGGGGAGCTGTTTTTT.

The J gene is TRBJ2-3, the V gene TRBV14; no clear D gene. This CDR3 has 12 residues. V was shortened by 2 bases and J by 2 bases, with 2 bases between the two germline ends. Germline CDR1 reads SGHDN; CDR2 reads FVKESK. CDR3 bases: TGTGCCAGCAGCCAAAACACAGATACGCAGTATTTT. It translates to CASSQNTDTQYF.

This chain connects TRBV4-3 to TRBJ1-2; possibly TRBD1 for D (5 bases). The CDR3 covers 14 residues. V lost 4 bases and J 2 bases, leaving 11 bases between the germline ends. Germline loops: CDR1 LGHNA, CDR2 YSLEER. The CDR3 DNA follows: TGCGCCAGCAGCCCCCGGGAGGGGAACTATGGCTACACCTTC. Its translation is CASSPREGNYGYTF.

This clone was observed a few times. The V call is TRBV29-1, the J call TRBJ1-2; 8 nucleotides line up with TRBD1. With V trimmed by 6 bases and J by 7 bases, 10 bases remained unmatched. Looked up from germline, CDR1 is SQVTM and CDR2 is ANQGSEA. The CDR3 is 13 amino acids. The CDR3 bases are TGCAGCGTGGAAAGGCAGGGGGCGGGTGGCTACACCTTC. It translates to CSVERQGAGGYTF.

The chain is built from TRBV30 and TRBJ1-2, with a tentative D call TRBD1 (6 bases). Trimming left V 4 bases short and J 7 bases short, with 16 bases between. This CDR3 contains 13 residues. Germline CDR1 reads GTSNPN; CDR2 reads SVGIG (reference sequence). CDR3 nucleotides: TGTGCCTGGACCACCGGGGGGGGCATTGGCTACACCTTC. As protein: CAWTTGGGIGYTF.

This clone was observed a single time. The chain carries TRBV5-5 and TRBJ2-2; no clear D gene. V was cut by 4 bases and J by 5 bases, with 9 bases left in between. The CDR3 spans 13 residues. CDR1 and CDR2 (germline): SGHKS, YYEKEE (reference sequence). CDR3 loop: CASSPEWTGELFF. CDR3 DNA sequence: TGTGCCAGCAGCCCCGAGTGGACCGGGGAGCTGTTTTTT.

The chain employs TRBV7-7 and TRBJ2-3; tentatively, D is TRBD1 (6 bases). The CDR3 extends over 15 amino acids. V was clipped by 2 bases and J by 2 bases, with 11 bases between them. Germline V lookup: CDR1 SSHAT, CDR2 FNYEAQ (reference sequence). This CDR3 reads CASSLQQGFTDTQYF. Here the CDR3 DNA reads TGTGCCAGCAGCTTACAGCAGGGGTTCACAGATACGCAGTATTTT. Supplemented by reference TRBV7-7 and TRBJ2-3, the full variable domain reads GAGVSQSPRYKVTKRGQDVTLRCDPISSHATLYWYQQALGQGPEFLTYFNYEAQPDKSGLPSDRFSAERPEGSISTLTIQRTEQRDSAMYRCASSLQQGFTDTQYFGPGTRLTVL.

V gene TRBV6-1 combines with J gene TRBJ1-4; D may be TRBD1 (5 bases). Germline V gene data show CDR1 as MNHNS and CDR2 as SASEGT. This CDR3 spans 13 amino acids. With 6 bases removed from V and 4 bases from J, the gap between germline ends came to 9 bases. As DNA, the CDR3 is TGTGCCAGCAGGGGTGGGGGTAATGAAAAACTGTTTTTT. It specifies CASRGGGNEKLFF.

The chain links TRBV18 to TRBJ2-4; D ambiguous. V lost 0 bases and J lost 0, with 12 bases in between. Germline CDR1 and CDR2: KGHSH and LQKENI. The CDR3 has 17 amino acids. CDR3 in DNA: TGTGCCAGCTCACCACCGGGCGGCAGTCTAGCCAAAAACATTCAGTACTTC. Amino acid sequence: CASSPPGGSLAKNIQYF.

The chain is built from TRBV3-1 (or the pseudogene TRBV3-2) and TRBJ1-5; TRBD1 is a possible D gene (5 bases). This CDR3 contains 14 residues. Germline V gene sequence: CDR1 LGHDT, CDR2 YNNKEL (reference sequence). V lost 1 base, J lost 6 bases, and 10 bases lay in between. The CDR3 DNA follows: TGTGCCAGCAGCCAAGCGGGGCTGGGTCAGCCCCAGCATTTT. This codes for CASSQAGLGQPQHF.

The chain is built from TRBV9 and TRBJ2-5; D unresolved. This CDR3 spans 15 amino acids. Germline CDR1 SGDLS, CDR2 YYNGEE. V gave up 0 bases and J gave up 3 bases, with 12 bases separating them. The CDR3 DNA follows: TGTGCCAGCAGCGTAGATGGGTCCCGAAAAGAGACCCAGTACTTC. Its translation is CASSVDGSRKETQYF.

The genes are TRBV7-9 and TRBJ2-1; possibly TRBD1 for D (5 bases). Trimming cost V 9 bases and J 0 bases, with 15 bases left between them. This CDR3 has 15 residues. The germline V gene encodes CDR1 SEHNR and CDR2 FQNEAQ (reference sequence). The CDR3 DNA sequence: TGTGCCAGTAACCACAGGACGAGCTCCTACAATGAGCAGTTCTTC. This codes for CASNHRTSSYNEQFF.

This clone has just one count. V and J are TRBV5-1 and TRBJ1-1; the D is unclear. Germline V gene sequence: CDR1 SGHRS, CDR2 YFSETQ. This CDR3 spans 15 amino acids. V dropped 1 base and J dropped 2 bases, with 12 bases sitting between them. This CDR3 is CASSLTRGGNTEAFF. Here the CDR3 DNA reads TGCGCCAGCAGCTTGACGAGAGGTGGAAACACTGAAGCTTTCTTT. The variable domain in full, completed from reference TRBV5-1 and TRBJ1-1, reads KAGVTQTPRYLIKTRGQQVTLSCSPISGHRSVSWYQQTPGQGLQFLFEYFSETQRNKGNFPGRFSGRQFSNSRSEMNVSTLELGDSALYLCASSLTRGGNTEAFFGQGTRLTVV.

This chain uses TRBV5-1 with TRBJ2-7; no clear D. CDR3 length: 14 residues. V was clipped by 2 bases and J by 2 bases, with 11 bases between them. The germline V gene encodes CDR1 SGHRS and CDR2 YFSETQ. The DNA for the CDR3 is TGCGCCAGCAGCTTCGACTCTGTCGCCTACGAGCAGTACTTC. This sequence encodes CASSFDSVAYEQYF.

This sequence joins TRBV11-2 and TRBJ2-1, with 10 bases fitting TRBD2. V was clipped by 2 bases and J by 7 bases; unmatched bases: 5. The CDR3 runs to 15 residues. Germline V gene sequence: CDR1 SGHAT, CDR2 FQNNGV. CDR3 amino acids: CASSLSGGAVNEQFF. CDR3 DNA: TGTGCCAGCAGCTTAAGCGGGGGGGCCGTAAATGAGCAGTTCTTC.

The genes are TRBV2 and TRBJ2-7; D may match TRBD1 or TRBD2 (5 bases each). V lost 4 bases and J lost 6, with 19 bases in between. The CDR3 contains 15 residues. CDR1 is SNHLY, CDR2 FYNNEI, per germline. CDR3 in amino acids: CASSGGLPKEGEQYF. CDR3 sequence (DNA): TGTGCCAGCAGTGGGGGCCTACCAAAAGAGGGCGAGCAGTACTTC.

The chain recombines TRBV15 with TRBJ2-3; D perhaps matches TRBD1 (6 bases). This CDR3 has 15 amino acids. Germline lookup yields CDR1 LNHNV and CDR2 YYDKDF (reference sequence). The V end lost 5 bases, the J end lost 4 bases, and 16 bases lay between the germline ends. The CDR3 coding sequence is TGTGCCACCAGCGCCCGCAGGGGTGGGCCAGATACGCAGTATTTT. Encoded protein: CATSARRGGPDTQYF.

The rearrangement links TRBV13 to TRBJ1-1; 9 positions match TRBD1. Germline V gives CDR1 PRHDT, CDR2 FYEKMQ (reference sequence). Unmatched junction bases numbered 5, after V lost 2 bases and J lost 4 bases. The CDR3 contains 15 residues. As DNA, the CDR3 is TGTGCCAGCAGCTTATATGGGGGACAGGGCACTGAAGCTTTCTTT. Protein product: CASSLYGGQGTEAFF.

This chain's CDR3 is CASSLVDRSNQPQHF. The DNA of the CDR3 is TGTGCCAGTAGTCTTGTGGACAGAAGCAATCAGCCCCAGCATTTT. The chain has TRBV19 and TRBJ1-5; D may be TRBD1 (6 bases). CDR1 is LNHDA, CDR2 SQIVND, per germline (reference sequence). Deletions cut 5 bases from V and 1 base from J, with 12 bases between. The CDR3 length is 15 residues.